A selection of T cell receptor beta chains follows, all from one sample in a study of blood T cell repertoires in COVID-19. Profiling relied on immunoSEQ multiplex PCR, and the TCRdb table lists in-frame clones only, not all of them. The sample lists 160,000 or so clones; over 85% were seen once. Sequencing used peripheral blood. The receptor set was obtained from a man in his 60s with active or convalescent COVID-19. Each CDR3 is given with its conserved first and last residue. D genes are given only for firm matches. Not every row has a clone size; where given, it reads once, few, many or a size class.

v_gene,d_gene,j_gene,abundance,CDR3aa,CDR3nt
TRBV19,TRBD1,TRBJ2-1,.,CASSIGQARGNEQFF,TGTGCCAGTAGTATTGGACAGGCGAGGGGCAATGAGCAGTTCTTC
TRBV12-3/TRBV12-4,.,TRBJ1-2,once,CASSLEGGNGYTF,TGTGCCAGCAGTTTAGAAGGGGGTAATGGCTACACCTTC
TRBV6-2/TRBV6-3,.,TRBJ1-5,.,CASSRLGGGNQPQHF,TGTGCCAGCAGCCGATTAGGGGGGGGAAATCAGCCCCAGCATTTT
TRBV7-8,TRBD1,TRBJ1-5,.,CASSRGTGVVNQPQHF,TGTGCCAGCAGCCGGGGGACAGGGGTTGTGAATCAGCCCCAGCATTTT
TRBV5-1,TRBD1,TRBJ2-7,.,CASSLFGTGVDEQYF,TGCGCCAGCAGCTTGTTCGGGACAGGGGTCGACGAGCAGTACTTC
TRBV11-3,.,TRBJ2-2,.,CASSHRAEDTGELFF,TGTGCCAGCAGCCACAGGGCCGAGGACACCGGGGAGCTGTTTTTT
TRBV30,TRBD1,TRBJ1-5,.,CAWSDRGTVYGNQPQHF,TGTGCCTGGAGTGACAGGGGGACGGTGTATGGCAATCAGCCCCAGCATTTT
TRBV7-9,.,TRBJ1-1,.,CASSQRAETEAFF,TGTGCCAGCAGCCAGCGGGCAGAAACTGAAGCTTTCTTT
TRBV10-1,TRBD2,TRBJ2-1,.,CASSEWGASGRGEQFF,TGCGCCAGCAGTGAGTGGGGGGCTAGCGGGAGGGGTGAGCAGTTCTTC
TRBV5-1,.,TRBJ2-7,.,CASSLELAYEQYF,TGCGCCAGCAGCTTGGAGTTAGCCTACGAGCAGTACTTC
TRBV11-3,TRBD1,TRBJ2-7,.,CASSLGDSPPYEQYF,TGTGCCAGCAGCTTAGGGGACAGCCCGCCCTACGAGCAGTACTTC
TRBV19,TRBD1,TRBJ1-5,few,CASSRDRGGYSNQPQHF,TGTGCCAGTAGTAGGGACAGGGGAGGGTATAGCAATCAGCCCCAGCATTTT
TRBV3-1/TRBV3-2,.,TRBJ1-1,few,CASSQVTGRGNTEAFF,TGTGCCAGCAGCCAAGTAACAGGGAGGGGGAACACTGAAGCTTTCTTT
TRBV15,.,TRBJ1-6,.,CATSREDRDNSPLHF,TGTGCCACCAGCAGAGAGGACAGAGATAATTCACCCCTCCACTTT
TRBV5-1,.,TRBJ2-3,once,CASSLFPAGGDTDTQYF,TGCGCCAGCAGCTTGTTTCCAGCCGGGGGAGACACAGATACGCAGTATTTT
TRBV15,TRBD1,TRBJ1-2,.,CATSRGGGYRDRGHGYTF,TGTGCCACCAGCAGAGGAGGAGGGTATCGGGACAGGGGGCACGGCTACACCTTC
TRBV20-1,.,TRBJ1-1,.,CSATSDTEAFF,TGCAGTGCTACTTCGGACACTGAAGCTTTCTTT
TRBV6-6,TRBD1,TRBJ2-7,once,CASRGQGLTYEQYF,TGTGCCAGCAGGGGACAGGGGTTAACCTACGAGCAGTACTTC
TRBV6-5,.,TRBJ2-1,.,CASSYSILRNEQFF,TGTGCCAGCAGTTACTCGATACTTCGCAATGAGCAGTTCTTC
TRBV19,.,TRBJ1-6,.,CASSIPYNSPLHF,TGTGCCAGTAGTATACCTTATAATTCACCCCTCCACTTT
TRBV3-1/TRBV3-2,.,TRBJ2-5,.,CASSPTGDSQETQYF,TGTGCCAGCAGCCCCACAGGGGACTCCCAAGAGACCCAGTACTTC